Listed here are 18 T cell receptor beta chains from one sample, sequenced in a study of shared clonotypes between healthy human individuals. Only in-frame clones appear in the TCRdb table, and some are missing; sequencing was by immunoSEQ multiplex PCR. The table includes hundreds of thousands of clones, roughly 84% detected once. Sequenced: memory CD8+ T cells sorted from blood. The subset here: CD45RO+ cells pooled with CCR7-negative TemRA cells. The receptors derive from a man between 18 and 29 years old in good health.

This chain connects TRBV7-8 to TRBJ2-2; TRBD1 is a possible D gene (5 bases). The CDR3 runs to 13 residues. With 3 bases removed from V and 6 bases from J, the gap between germline ends came to 8 bases. Germline lookup yields CDR1 SGHVS and CDR2 FQNEAQ. This CDR3 reads CASSFRVPGELFF. CDR3 nucleotide sequence: TGTGCCAGCAGCTTCAGGGTTCCCGGGGAGCTGTTTTTT.

This chain links TRBV5-1 with TRBJ2-7, with TRBD2 matching 14 bases. The CDR3 length is 17 residues. V dropped 2 bases and J dropped 3; count of bases not matched to a gene: 7. Germline V gives CDR1 SGHRS, CDR2 YFSETQ. The CDR3 DNA sequence: TGCGCCAGCAGCTTCGGAGGACTAGCGGGAGGATTCTACGAGCAGTACTTC. This encodes CASSFGGLAGGFYEQYF. Complete variable domain (other parts from reference TRBV5-1 and TRBJ2-7): KAGVTQTPRYLIKTRGQQVTLSCSPISGHRSVSWYQQTPGQGLQFLFEYFSETQRNKGNFPGRFSGRQFSNSRSEMNVSTLELGDSALYLCASSFGGLAGGFYEQYFGPGTRLTVT.

V and J are TRBV7-9 and TRBJ2-7, with 8 bases that match TRBD2. After removal of 7 bases from V and 0 bases from J, the junction contained 11 bases not matched to a gene. The CDR3 runs to 16 residues. Germline V CDR1 and CDR2: SEHNR, FQNEAQ (reference sequence). The CDR3 coding sequence is TGTGCCAGCACCCGAGCGGGGGACACTTTCTCCTACGAGCAGTACTTC. Its protein is CASTRAGDTFSYEQYF.

The V and J genes are TRBV11-2 and TRBJ2-1; D not resolved. In germline, CDR1 is SGHAT, CDR2 FQNNGV. The V end was cut by 5 bases, the J end by 1 base, with 15 bases between. The CDR3 spans 16 residues. CDR3 loop: CASSPLDWISYNEQFF. The CDR3, as DNA: TGTGCCAGCAGCCCACTTGACTGGATTTCCTACAATGAGCAGTTCTTC. Supplemented by reference TRBV11-2 and TRBJ2-1, the full variable domain reads EAGVAQSPRYKIIEKRQSVAFWCNPISGHATLYWYQQILGQGPKLLIQFQNNGVVDDSQLPKDRFSAERLKGVDSTLKIQPAKLEDSAVYLCASSPLDWISYNEQFFGPGTRLTVL.

The count of this clone is one. The rearrangement joins TRBV9 to TRBJ1-1, with 7 bases that match TRBD1. Germline assignment: CDR1 SGDLS and CDR2 YYNGEE. This CDR3 region has 16 residues. J was trimmed by 11 bases and V by 3 bases; bases with no gene match: 19. This CDR3 is CASSAGVLTGSIGAFF. DNA of the CDR3: TGTGCCAGCAGCGCCGGGGTATTGACAGGGTCGATTGGCGCTTTCTTT.

The J gene is TRBJ1-1, the V gene TRBV4-2, with no clear D. The CDR3 contains 14 residues. The germline V and J ends were trimmed by 5 bases and 0 bases, with 10 bases remaining between them. From germline, CDR1 is LGHNA and CDR2 YNFKEQ. The CDR3 loop is CASSEVDLNTEAFF. The CDR3 nucleotides are TGTGCCAGCAGCGAGGTGGACCTGAACACTGAAGCTTTCTTT.

The chain has TRBV2 and TRBJ1-1; no clear D. The CDR3 is 13 amino acids. Germline CDR1 is SNHLY and CDR2 is FYNNEI. Trimming took 7 bases from V and 2 from J, leaving 11 bases between them. The chain's CDR3 is CASTSRENTEAFF. The DNA of the CDR3 is TGTGCCAGCACGTCAAGGGAAAACACTGAAGCTTTCTTT.

The chain couples TRBV6-5 to TRBJ2-5; 8 positions agree with TRBD2. With 0 bases clipped from V and 5 bases from J, the junction kept 5 bases outside the gene matches. Germline-derived CDR1 and CDR2 are MNHEY and SVGAGI. This CDR3 contains 15 residues. DNA for the CDR3: TGTGCCAGCAGTTACTCTAGCGGGACGGGGGAGACCCAGTACTTC. It yields the protein CASSYSSGTGETQYF.

This clone was detected ten times or more. In nucleotides, the CDR3 is TGTGCCAGCAGCCAAGTAAACGTAGCGGGGGGCTATGGTTACAATGAGCAGTTCTTC. Protein sequence: CASSQVNVAGGYGYNEQFF. The chain is built from TRBV4-2 and TRBJ2-1; 10 nucleotides agree with TRBD2. V dropped 1 base and J dropped 4; count of bases not matched to a gene: 13. From germline, CDR1 is LGHNA and CDR2 YNFKEQ. This CDR3 spans 19 amino acids.

The rearrangement uses TRBV7-8 and TRBJ2-2; no definite D call. The CDR3 extends over 14 amino acids. CDR1 and CDR2 (germline): SGHVS, FQNEAQ. Trimming took 2 bases from V and 1 from J, leaving 5 bases between them. CDR3 region: CASSLTQNTGELFF. The CDR3 nucleotides read TGTGCCAGCAGCTTAACCCAGAACACCGGGGAGCTGTTTTTT.

Here the CDR3 reads CASSVGGSVSSYNEQFF. The CDR3 DNA is TGTGCCAGCAGCGTAGGGGGTAGCGTCAGCTCCTACAATGAGCAGTTCTTC. This chain links TRBV9 with TRBJ2-1, with D perhaps matching TRBD2 (5 bases). Germline V CDR1 and CDR2: SGDLS, YYNGEE. V lost 0 bases, J lost 0 bases, and 13 bases lay in between. The CDR3 runs 17 residues.

This chain uses TRBV19 with TRBJ2-7; 10 nucleotides agree with TRBD1. The CDR3 has 13 residues. Germline CDR1 reads LNHDA; CDR2 reads SQIVND (reference sequence). After removal of 7 bases from V and 4 bases from J, the junction contained 4 bases not matched to a gene. CDR3 region: CASNWGQGYEQYF. The CDR3 DNA reads TGTGCCAGTAACTGGGGACAGGGGTACGAGCAGTACTTC.

V and J are TRBV27 and TRBJ2-1; D might be TRBD1 or TRBD2, each matching 5 bases. Trimming removed 3 bases at V and 8 bases at J, with 17 bases between. This CDR3 has 15 amino acids. The V gene's germline CDR1 is MNHEY and CDR2 SMNVEV (reference sequence). This CDR3 reads CASSFGGLNHDEQFF. CDR3 DNA sequence: TGTGCCAGCAGTTTTGGGGGTTTGAATCACGATGAGCAGTTCTTC.

Only one count was recorded for this clone. V is TRBV11-2 and J is TRBJ2-5, with D maybe TRBD2 (6 bases). V was clipped by 7 bases and J by 5 bases, with 8 bases between them. The length of the CDR3 is 11 residues. Germline CDR1 and CDR2: SGHAT and FQNNGV. The CDR3 region has the DNA TGTGCCAGCACCGGAGGGGAGACCCAGTACTTC. Translating it yields CASTGGETQYF.

The V gene is TRBV4-1, the J gene TRBJ2-1; 7 nucleotides align to TRBD1. Germline CDR1 is MGHRA and CDR2 is YSYEKL. CDR3 size: 15 residues. With 0 bases clipped from V and 6 bases from J, the junction kept 5 bases outside the gene matches. The CDR3 DNA is TGCGCCAGCAGCCAAGAAGAACAGGGGCTCAATGAGCAGTTCTTC. Translating it yields CASSQEEQGLNEQFF.

This clone was detected only once. The J gene is TRBJ2-7, the V gene TRBV13, with TRBD1 matching 7 bases. The germline gives CDR1 PRHDT, CDR2 FYEKMQ (reference sequence). The V and J ends lost 5 bases and 5 bases, in that order; junction bases with no gene match: 3. The CDR3 is 12 residues long. The chain's CDR3 is CASSPDRDEQYF. The CDR3 nucleotides read TGTGCCAGCAGCCCTGACAGGGACGAGCAGTACTTC. Variable domain in full (rest from reference TRBV13 and TRBJ2-7): AAGVIQSPRHLIKEKRETATLKCYPIPRHDTVYWYQQGPGQDPQFLISFYEKMQSDKGSIPDRFSAQQFSDYHSELNMSSLELGDSALYFCASSPDRDEQYFGPGTRLTVT.

As regards this clone: The junction departs from the called germline gene at one end, perhaps through a read error. V gene TRBV2 combines with J gene TRBJ2-5; D unresolved. The CDR3 runs to 10 residues. CDR1 and CDR2 (germline): SNHLY, FYNNEI. In DNA form, the CDR3 reads TGTGCCAGCAGTGAGGGCGATTGGGACTTC. Amino acid sequence: CASSEGDWDF.

The chain recombines TRBV7-2 with TRBJ1-1; no clear D. The CDR3 has 13 amino acids. The germline V and J ends were trimmed by 6 bases and 0 bases, with 8 bases remaining between them. CDR1 and CDR2 from the germline V gene are SGHTA and FQGNSA. The CDR3 nucleotides read TGTGCCAGCAGTTCCGTCCTGAACACTGAAGCTTTCTTT. This codes for CASSSVLNTEAFF. Looking up the rest from reference TRBV7-2 and TRBJ1-1 gives the full variable domain: GAGVSQSPSNKVTEKGKDVELRCDPISGHTALYWYRQSLGQGLEFLIYFQGNSAPDKSGLPSDRFSAERTGGSVSTLTIQRTQQEDSAVYLCASSSVLNTEAFFGQGTRLTVV.